Below, 13 T cell receptor beta chains from the same sample are listed, as sequenced in a study of blood T cell repertoires in COVID-19 (TCRdb year 2020). Receptor libraries were prepared by the immunoSEQ multiplex PCR assay. TCRdb took over this immuneACCESS table, retaining in-frame rearrangements with V and J assigned. Such tables are incomplete; in checked studies, under half of the missing clones stem from an unresolved V gene, and the remainder is unexplained. Across this sample there are about 150,000 clones, with about 90% seen only once. Of the sample, approximately 0.55% is held by the ten largest clones. Sample: peripheral blood. The receptors derive from a man in his fifties or sixties with acute or convalescent COVID-19.

This chain joins TRBV6-1 and TRBJ1-2, with a possible D match to TRBD1 (5 bases). CDR1 is MNHNS and CDR2 is SASEGT in the germline V gene. The CDR3 consists of 13 residues. V was pared by 2 bases and J by 2 bases, with 6 bases between. DNA of the CDR3: TGTGCCAGCAGTGAATCAGGGAACTATGGCTACACCTTC. It yields the protein CASSESGNYGYTF.

The chain employs TRBV6-1 and TRBJ1-2; tentatively, D is TRBD1 (5 bases). The CDR3 loop spans 13 amino acids. Per germline, CDR1 MNHNS and CDR2 SASEGT. The V end lost 3 bases, the J end lost 11 bases, and 16 bases lay between the germline ends. The CDR3, as DNA: TGTGCCAGCAGTGATGCAGGGTTCATTAAGTACACCTTC. The encoded protein is CASSDAGFIKYTF.

The genes are TRBV7-2 and TRBJ2-7; no clear D gene. Deletions cut 1 base from V and 0 bases from J, with 10 bases between. CDR1 and CDR2 (germline): SGHTA, FQGNSA. The length of the CDR3 is 15 residues. CDR3 loop: CASSLGTIYSYEQYF. The CDR3 DNA reads as TGTGCCAGCAGCTTAGGAACGATCTACTCCTACGAGCAGTACTTC. The full variable domain, rest sourced from reference TRBV7-2 and TRBJ2-7, is GAGVSQSPSNKVTEKGKDVELRCDPISGHTALYWYRQSLGQGLEFLIYFQGNSAPDKSGLPSDRFSAERTGGSVSTLTIQRTQQEDSAVYLCASSLGTIYSYEQYFGPGTRLTVT.

V gene TRBV5-1 combines with J gene TRBJ1-6; possible D gene TRBD1, 6 bases. Germline V gives CDR1 SGHRS, CDR2 YFSETQ. The V gene lost 4 bases and the J gene lost 0 bases, with 17 bases spanning the gap. CDR3 size: 18 residues. The CDR3 nucleotides read TGCGCCAGCAGCATCCGGACAGCGTCGAGCTCCTATAATTCACCCCTCCACTTT. This encodes CASSIRTASSSYNSPLHF.

The chain links TRBV12-3 or TRBV12-4 to TRBJ2-1; D might be TRBD1 (5 bases). V shed 7 bases and J shed 8 bases, with 9 bases lying between them. The CDR3 has 11 residues. CDR3 protein: CASTQGHEQFF. CDR3 DNA: TGTGCCAGCACCCAGGGCCATGAGCAGTTCTTC.

CDR3 loop: CASSLGGQGTSGSNEQFF. CDR3 in DNA: TGTGCCAGCAGTTTGGGGGGACAGGGGACTAGCGGGAGCAATGAGCAGTTCTTC. The chain has TRBV28 and TRBJ2-1; the match to TRBD2 covers 14 bases. The junction had 10 bases not matched to a gene; V was cut back by 3 bases and J by 6 bases. This CDR3 is 18 amino acids long. Germline assignment: CDR1 MDHEN and CDR2 SYDVKM.

J is TRBJ1-3 and V is TRBV10-3, with 7 bases that match TRBD1. The germline V gene encodes CDR1 ENHRY and CDR2 SYGVKD. The CDR3 length is 15 residues. V was clipped by 6 bases and J by 0 bases; unmatched bases: 5. The CDR3 sequence is CAISNHRGSGNTIYF. The CDR3 nucleotides are TGTGCCATCAGCAATCACAGGGGCTCTGGAAACACCATATATTTT.

CDR3 in amino acids: CASSRDNYRFTF. The CDR3, as DNA: TGTGCCAGCAGCCGGGACAACTATCGTTTCACCTTC. The chain employs TRBV3-1 (or the pseudogene TRBV3-2) and TRBJ1-2; the D gene is possibly TRBD1 (6 bases). The ends were cut back, 4 bases at V and 13 bases at J, with 16 bases in the middle. The CDR3 contains 12 residues. The germline V gene has CDR1 LGHDT and CDR2 YNNKEL (reference sequence).

The rearrangement joins TRBV6-6 to TRBJ1-1; D unresolved. The CDR3 runs 15 residues. The germline gives CDR1 MNHNY, CDR2 SVGAGI (reference sequence). V shed 0 bases and J shed 1 base, with 9 bases lying between them. CDR3 residues: CASSYSFPQNTEAFF. The CDR3 nucleotides are TGTGCCAGCAGTTACTCGTTTCCCCAGAACACTGAAGCTTTCTTT.

The chain is built from TRBV12-5 and TRBJ1-1; the D gene is possibly TRBD1 (5 bases). Trimming left V 3 bases short and J 0 bases short, with 8 bases between. The CDR3 extends over 14 amino acids. Germline V CDR1 and CDR2: LGHNT, FRNRAP. As DNA, the CDR3 is TGTGCTAGTGGTTTTGGGGGGATGAACACTGAAGCTTTCTTT. As protein: CASGFGGMNTEAFF.

The V gene is TRBV7-9, the J gene TRBJ2-6, with D maybe TRBD2 (6 bases). The CDR3 length is 17 residues. Germline CDR1 and CDR2: SEHNR and FQNEAQ (reference sequence). Deletions cut 1 base from V and 0 bases from J, with 10 bases between. The chain's CDR3 is CASSLVGGLSGANVLTF. CDR3 nucleotide sequence: TGTGCCAGCAGCTTAGTGGGAGGTCTCTCTGGGGCCAACGTCCTGACTTTC.

This clone has only one observation. J is TRBJ2-7 and V is TRBV19, with 13 nucleotides matching TRBD2. Germline V gene sequence: CDR1 LNHDA, CDR2 SQIVND (reference sequence). The length of the CDR3 is 15 residues. V was pared by 5 bases and J by 4 bases, with 5 bases of the junction left unmatched. In nucleotides, the CDR3 is TGTGCCAGTAGTCCCGGGACTAGCGGGATTTACGAGCAGTACTTC. It specifies CASSPGTSGIYEQYF.

This clone was observed once. CDR3 loop: CASSLRVQETQYF. CDR3 nucleotide sequence: TGTGCCAGCAGTTTACGCGTACAAGAGACCCAGTACTTC. The chain uses TRBV27 and TRBJ2-5; D unresolved. Trimming took off 2 bases at V and 2 bases at J, with 6 bases between the two ends. Looked up from germline, CDR1 is MNHEY and CDR2 is SMNVEV (reference sequence). This CDR3 spans 13 amino acids.